This T cell receptor (beta chain) was found in a study of siplizumab effects on memory and regulatory T cells. Study findings and constraints: Proliferating Tregs in siplizumab cultures were never verified as suppressive.

Notes on this clone: The antigen remains undetermined.

This CDR3 is built from 15 residues. Per germline, CDR1 LNHNV and CDR2 YYDKDF (reference sequence). The V and J ends lost 6 bases and 1 base respectively, with 16 bases between them. Repertoires were generated with immunoSEQ multiplex PCR, while TCRdb's copy carries only in-frame clones and drops some. The data show 100,000 to 110,000 clones, less than 95% seen once. The sample comprised non-Treg CD4+ T cells sorted from blood. This chain uses TRBV15 with TRBJ2-7; tentatively, D is TRBD2 (5 bases). This sequence originates from a human donor in good health. CDR3: CATSLTAGRSYEQYF. The DNA of the CDR3 is TGTGCCACCAGTTTGACTGCGGGTCGATCCTACGAGCAGTACTTC.